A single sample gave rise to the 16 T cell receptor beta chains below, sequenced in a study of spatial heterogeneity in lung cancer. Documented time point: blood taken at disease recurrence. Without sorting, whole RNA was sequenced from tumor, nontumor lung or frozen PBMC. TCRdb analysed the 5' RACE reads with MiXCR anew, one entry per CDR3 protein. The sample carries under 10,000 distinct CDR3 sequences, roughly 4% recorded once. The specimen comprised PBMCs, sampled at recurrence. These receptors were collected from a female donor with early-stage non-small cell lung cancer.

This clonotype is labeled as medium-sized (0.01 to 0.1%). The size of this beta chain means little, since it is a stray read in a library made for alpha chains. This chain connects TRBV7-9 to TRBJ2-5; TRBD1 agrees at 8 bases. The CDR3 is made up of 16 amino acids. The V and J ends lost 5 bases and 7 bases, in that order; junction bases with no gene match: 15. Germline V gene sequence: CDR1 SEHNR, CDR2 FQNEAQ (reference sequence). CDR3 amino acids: CASSDRGQGKLGTQYF. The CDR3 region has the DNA TGTGCCAGCAGCGACCGAGGACAGGGAAAGTTGGGGACCCAGTACTTC.

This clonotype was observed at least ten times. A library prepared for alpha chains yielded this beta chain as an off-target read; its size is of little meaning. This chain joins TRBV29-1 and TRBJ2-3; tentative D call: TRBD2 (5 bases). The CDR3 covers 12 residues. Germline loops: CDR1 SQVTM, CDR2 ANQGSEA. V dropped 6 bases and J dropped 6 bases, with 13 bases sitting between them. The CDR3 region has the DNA TGCAGCGTGGACGGACTCCTCGATACGCAGTATTTT. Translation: CSVDGLLDTQYF.

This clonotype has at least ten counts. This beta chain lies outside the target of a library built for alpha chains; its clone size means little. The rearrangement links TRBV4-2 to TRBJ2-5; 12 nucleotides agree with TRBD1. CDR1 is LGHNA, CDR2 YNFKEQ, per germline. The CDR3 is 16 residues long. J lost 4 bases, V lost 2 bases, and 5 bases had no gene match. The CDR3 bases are TGTGCCAGCAGCCAAAGAGGGACAGGGGGCGCAGAGACCCAGTACTTC. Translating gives CASSQRGTGGAETQYF.

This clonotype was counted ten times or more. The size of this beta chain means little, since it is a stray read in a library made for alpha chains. The CDR3 region has the DNA TGTGCCAGCAGCTTTTTCCTCAATGAGCAGTTCTTC. Its protein is CASSFFLNEQFF. The V and J genes are TRBV5-4 and TRBJ2-1; no definite D call. This CDR3 contains 12 residues. V was clipped by 2 bases and J by 6 bases, with 6 bases between them. CDR1 SGHNT and CDR2 YYREEE come from the germline V gene (reference sequence). Full variable domain (outside the CDR3, taken from reference TRBV5-4 and TRBJ2-1): ETGVTQSPTHLIKTRGQQVTLRCSSQSGHNTVSWYQQALGQGPQFIFQYYREEENGRGNFPPRFSGLQFPNYSSELNVNALELDDSALYLCASSFFLNEQFFGPGTRLTVL.

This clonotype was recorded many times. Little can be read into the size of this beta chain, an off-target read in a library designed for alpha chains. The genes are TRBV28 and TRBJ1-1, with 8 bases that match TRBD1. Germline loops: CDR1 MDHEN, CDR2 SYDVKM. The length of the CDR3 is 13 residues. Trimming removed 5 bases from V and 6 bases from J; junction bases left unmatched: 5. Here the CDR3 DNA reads TGTGCCAGCAGTGGACAGGGCCGGGCTGAAGCTTTCTTT. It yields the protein CASSGQGRAEAFF.

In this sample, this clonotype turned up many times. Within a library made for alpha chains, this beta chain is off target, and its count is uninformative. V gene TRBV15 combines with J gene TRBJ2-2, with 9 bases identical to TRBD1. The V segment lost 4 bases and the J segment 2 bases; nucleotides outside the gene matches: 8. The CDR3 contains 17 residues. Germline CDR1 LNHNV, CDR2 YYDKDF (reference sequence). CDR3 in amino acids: CATSTLGTGSNTGELFF. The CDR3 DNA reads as TGTGCCACCAGCACTCTAGGGACAGGGTCAAACACCGGGGAGCTGTTTTTT.

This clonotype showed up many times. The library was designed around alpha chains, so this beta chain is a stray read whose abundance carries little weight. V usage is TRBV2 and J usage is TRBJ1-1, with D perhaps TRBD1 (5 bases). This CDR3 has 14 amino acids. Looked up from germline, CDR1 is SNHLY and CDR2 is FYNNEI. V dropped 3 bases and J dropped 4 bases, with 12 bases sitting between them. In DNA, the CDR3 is TGTGCCAGCAGTGAGGGGCAGATGTTCACTGAAGCTTTCTTT. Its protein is CASSEGQMFTEAFF.

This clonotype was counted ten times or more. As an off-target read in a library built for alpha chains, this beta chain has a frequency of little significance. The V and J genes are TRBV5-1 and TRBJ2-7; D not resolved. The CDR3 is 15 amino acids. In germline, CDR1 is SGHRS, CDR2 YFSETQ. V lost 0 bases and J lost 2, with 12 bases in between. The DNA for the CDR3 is TGCGCCAGCAGCTTGGCCAATACAGCAGCCTACGAGCAGTACTTC. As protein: CASSLANTAAYEQYF.

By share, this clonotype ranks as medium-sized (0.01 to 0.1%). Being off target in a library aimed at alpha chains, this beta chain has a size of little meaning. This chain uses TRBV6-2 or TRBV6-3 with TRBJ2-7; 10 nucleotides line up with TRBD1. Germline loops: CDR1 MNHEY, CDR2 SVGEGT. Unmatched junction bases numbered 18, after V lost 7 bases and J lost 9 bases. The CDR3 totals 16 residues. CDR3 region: CASKVSAGTGAQGQYF. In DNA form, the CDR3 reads TGTGCCAGCAAGGTTTCCGCCGGGACAGGGGCCCAGGGGCAGTACTTC.

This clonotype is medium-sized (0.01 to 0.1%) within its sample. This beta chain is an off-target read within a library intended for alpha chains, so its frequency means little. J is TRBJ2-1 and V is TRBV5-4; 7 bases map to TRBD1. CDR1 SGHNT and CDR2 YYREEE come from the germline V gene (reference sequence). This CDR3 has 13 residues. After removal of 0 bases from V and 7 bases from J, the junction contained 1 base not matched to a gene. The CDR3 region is CASSLARGNEQFF. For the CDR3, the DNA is TGTGCCAGCAGCTTGGCCAGGGGGAATGAGCAGTTCTTC.

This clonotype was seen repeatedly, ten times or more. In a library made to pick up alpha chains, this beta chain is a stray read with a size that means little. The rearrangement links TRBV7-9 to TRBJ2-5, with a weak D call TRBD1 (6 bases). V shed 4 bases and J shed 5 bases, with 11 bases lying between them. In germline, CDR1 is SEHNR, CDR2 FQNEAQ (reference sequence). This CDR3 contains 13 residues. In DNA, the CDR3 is TGTGCCAGCAGCTCCCAGGGGCGGGAGACCCAGTACTTC. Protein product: CASSSQGRETQYF.

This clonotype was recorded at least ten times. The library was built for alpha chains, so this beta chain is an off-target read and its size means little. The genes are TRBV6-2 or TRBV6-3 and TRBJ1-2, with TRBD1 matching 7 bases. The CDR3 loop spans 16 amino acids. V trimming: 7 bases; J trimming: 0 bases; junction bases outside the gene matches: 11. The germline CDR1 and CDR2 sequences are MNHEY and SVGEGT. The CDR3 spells CASTPHAGQSNYGYTF. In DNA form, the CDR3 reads TGTGCCAGCACACCGCATGCGGGACAGTCTAACTATGGCTACACCTTC.

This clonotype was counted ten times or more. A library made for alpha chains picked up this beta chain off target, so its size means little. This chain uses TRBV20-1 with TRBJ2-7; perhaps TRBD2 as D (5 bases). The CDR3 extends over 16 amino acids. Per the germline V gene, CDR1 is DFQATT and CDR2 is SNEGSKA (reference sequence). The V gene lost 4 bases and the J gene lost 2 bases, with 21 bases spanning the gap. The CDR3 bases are TGCAGTGCTAACCCCTTGCGAGGACTGTCCCCCTACGAGCAGTACTTC. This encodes CSANPLRGLSPYEQYF.

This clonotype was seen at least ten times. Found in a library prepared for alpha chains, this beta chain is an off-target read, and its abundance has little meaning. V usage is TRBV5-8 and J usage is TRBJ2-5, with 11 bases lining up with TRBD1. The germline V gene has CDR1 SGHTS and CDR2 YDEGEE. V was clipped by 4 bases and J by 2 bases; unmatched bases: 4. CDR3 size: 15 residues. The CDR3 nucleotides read TGTGCCAGCAGCCTGGGGGACAGGGGGCAAGAGACCCAGTACTTC. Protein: CASSLGDRGQETQYF.

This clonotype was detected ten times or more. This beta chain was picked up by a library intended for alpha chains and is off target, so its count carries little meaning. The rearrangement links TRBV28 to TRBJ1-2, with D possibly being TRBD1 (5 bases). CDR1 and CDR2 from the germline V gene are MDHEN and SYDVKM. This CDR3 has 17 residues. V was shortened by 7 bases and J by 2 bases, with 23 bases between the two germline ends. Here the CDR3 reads CASTSPGALPTNYGYTF. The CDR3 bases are TGTGCCAGCACCAGCCCCGGGGCGCTGCCCACCAACTATGGCTACACCTTC.

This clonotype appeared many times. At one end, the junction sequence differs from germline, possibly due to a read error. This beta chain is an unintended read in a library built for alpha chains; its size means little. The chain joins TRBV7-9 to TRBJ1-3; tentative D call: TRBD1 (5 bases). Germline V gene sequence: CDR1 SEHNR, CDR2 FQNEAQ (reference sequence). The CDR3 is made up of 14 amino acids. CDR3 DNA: TGTGCCGGCAGCTCACCGGGGGTCGGAAACACCATATATTTT. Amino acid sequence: CAGSSPGVGNTIYF.